The 18 T cell receptor beta chains reported below all come from one sample, sequenced in a study of T cell repertoires in cytomegalovirus infection. No antigens are known for them. In TCRdb, the reads were re-called with MiXCR into one record per CDR3 protein. The table includes roughly 170,000 distinct CDR3 sequences, less than 25% detected once. Sequenced here: CD8+ T cells from cultured PBMCs, sampled from culture after CMV antigen stimulation. Source of these receptors: a human donor in good health (CMV status not recorded). Some clones in this sample may be carry-over from other donors' samples.

This clonotype has more than one count but fewer than ten. The chain uses TRBV20-1 and TRBJ1-1; TRBD1 matches 9 bases. After removal of 3 bases from V and 6 bases from J, the junction contained 8 bases not matched to a gene. This CDR3 has 14 residues. CDR1 and CDR2 from the germline V gene are DFQATT and SNEGSKA (reference sequence). CDR3 in amino acids: CSASILDRGPEAFF. The CDR3 DNA reads TGCAGTGCTAGTATCTTGGACAGGGGACCTGAAGCTTTCTTT.

The chain joins TRBV6-5 to TRBJ2-1; D is perhaps TRBD1 (5 bases). The CDR3 is 16 residues long. V dropped 5 bases and J dropped 0 bases, with 14 bases sitting between them. Germline-derived CDR1 and CDR2 are MNHEY and SVGAGI. CDR3 protein: CASSTRQTSSYNEQFF. The CDR3, as DNA: TGTGCCAGCAGTACCCGACAGACCAGCTCCTACAATGAGCAGTTCTTC.

J is TRBJ1-1 and V is TRBV4-1; the D is unclear. CDR3 length equals 18 residues. Between the trimmed V and J ends, which lost 0 bases and 4 bases, there was a span of 21 bases. Germline V gene lookup returns CDR1 MGHRA and CDR2 YSYEKL. The CDR3, as DNA: TGCGCCAGCAGCCAAGAAGCGATGGAACCCCCTTTGGGCACTGAAGCTTTCTTT. Translation: CASSQEAMEPPLGTEAFF.

In its sample, this clonotype was seen a few times. The chain has TRBV6-2 or TRBV6-3 and TRBJ2-1, with D perhaps TRBD2 (6 bases). V lost 0 bases and J lost 7, with 22 bases in between. The germline gives CDR1 MNHEY, CDR2 SVGEGT. The CDR3 is 18 amino acids. CDR3 DNA sequence: TGTGCCAGCAGTTACTCCCGGGACTTGACCCCATTTGATAATGAGCAGTTCTTC. Protein sequence: CASSYSRDLTPFDNEQFF.

A few counts support this clonotype. The chain combines TRBV5-1 with TRBJ2-4; D uncertain. CDR1 SGHRS and CDR2 YFSETQ come from the germline V gene. This CDR3 comprises 15 residues. The ends were cut back, 0 bases at V and 4 bases at J, with 11 bases in the middle. The CDR3 region is CASSLVQGQKNIQYF. In DNA form, the CDR3 reads TGCGCCAGCAGCTTGGTTCAAGGGCAGAAAAACATTCAGTACTTC.

The V and J genes are TRBV7-9 and TRBJ2-7, with no clear D. Per germline, CDR1 SEHNR and CDR2 FQNEAQ (reference sequence). Between the trimmed V and J ends, which lost 1 base and 4 bases, there was a span of 11 bases. The CDR3 is made up of 14 amino acids. The CDR3 DNA sequence: TGTGCCAGCAGCTTAGAACCGAGAGAATACGAGCAGTACTTC. It yields the protein CASSLEPREYEQYF. The full variable domain, in which reference TRBV7-9 and TRBJ2-7 provide the parts outside the CDR3, is DTGVSQNPRHKITKRGQNVTFRCDPISEHNRLYWYRQTLGQGPEFLTYFQNEAQLEKSRLLSDRFSAERPKGSFSTLEIQRTEQGDSAMYLCASSLEPREYEQYFGPGTRLTVT.

This clonotype was counted at least ten times. The CDR3 DNA reads as TGCAGCGTGGCGACAGGGGTAGGGACTGAAGCTTTCTTT. Translation: CSVATGVGTEAFF. V gene TRBV29-1 combines with J gene TRBJ1-1; 8 bases align to TRBD1. The J segment lost 5 bases and the V segment lost 6 bases, leaving 8 bases of the junction unmatched. The CDR3 covers 13 residues. Germline loops: CDR1 SQVTM, CDR2 ANQGSEA.

The chain is built from TRBV18 and TRBJ1-5; no clear D gene. V gave up 2 bases and J gave up 3 bases, with 17 bases separating them. CDR1 KGHSH and CDR2 LQKENI come from the germline V gene. This CDR3 region has 17 residues. The CDR3: CASSPRRVPRDNQPQHF. CDR3 sequence (DNA): TGTGCCAGCTCACCAAGGCGGGTCCCGCGGGACAATCAGCCCCAGCATTTT.

In the case of this clonotype: The junction and the germline gene differ at one end; a read error may be behind it. The chain has TRBV7-9 and TRBJ2-4; TRBD2 matches at 7 bases. The CDR3 is made up of 14 amino acids. Per germline, CDR1 SEHNR and CDR2 FQNEAQ (reference sequence). CDR3 in amino acids: CASSRGEVKNSQYF. The CDR3 DNA reads TGTGCCAGCAGCCGGGGGGAAGTCAAAAACAGTCAGTACTTC.

This clonotype has only a few counts. This sequence joins TRBV7-8 and TRBJ2-7; 9 nucleotides match TRBD2. Unmatched junction bases numbered 13, after V lost 5 bases and J lost 5 bases. CDR1 and CDR2 (germline): SGHVS, FQNEAQ. The CDR3 runs to 16 residues. This chain's CDR3 is CASSRDRTSDRDEQYF. The DNA for the CDR3 is TGTGCCAGCAGCAGAGACCGGACTAGCGACCGGGACGAGCAGTACTTC.

In its sample, this clonotype was seen a few times. The V call is TRBV6-6, the J call TRBJ2-7; D is undetermined. V was shortened by 0 bases and J by 7 bases, with 10 bases between the two germline ends. CDR1 is MNHNY and CDR2 is SVGAGI in the germline V gene (reference sequence). The CDR3 runs 13 residues. CDR3 bases: TGTGCCAGCAGTTACTCTCCACCCGGGGAGCAGTACTTC. Its translation is CASSYSPPGEQYF.

This clonotype was found a few times. This chain uses TRBV12-3 or TRBV12-4 with TRBJ2-7, with TRBD1 matching 9 bases. V lost 4 bases to trimming and J lost 5 bases; unmatched junction nucleotides: 3. The CDR3 consists of 13 residues. Here the CDR3 DNA reads TGTGCCAGCAGTTCGACAGGGGGAAACGAGCAGTACTTC. Translating it yields CASSSTGGNEQYF.

This clonotype was picked up a small number of times. The rearrangement links TRBV12-3 or TRBV12-4 to TRBJ2-6, with D possibly TRBD1 on 6 matching bases. V gave up 8 bases and J gave up 1 base, with 12 bases separating them. This CDR3 has 15 residues. CDR3 amino acids: CASQSTGSGANVLTF. CDR3 sequence (DNA): TGTGCCAGCCAATCCACAGGGTCTGGGGCCAACGTCCTGACTTTC.

This clonotype was seen only a few times. This chain joins TRBV6-2 or TRBV6-3 and TRBJ1-1, with D hard to call. The CDR3 is 13 residues long. Germline-derived CDR1 and CDR2 are MNHEY and SVGEGT. The V and J ends lost 7 bases and 0 bases respectively, with 9 bases between them. The CDR3 region has the DNA TGTGCCAGCATGGGGAACATGAACACTGAAGCTTTCTTT. It is translated as CASMGNMNTEAFF.

This clonotype was counted only a few times. V is TRBV4-1 and J is TRBJ1-5; weak D call: TRBD1 (5 bases). The CDR3 is 16 amino acids. Trimming pared 3 bases from V and 4 bases from J, leaving 16 bases between. From germline, CDR1 is MGHRA and CDR2 YSYEKL. CDR3: CASSHGGDQQNQPQHF. CDR3 nucleotides: TGCGCCAGCAGCCATGGGGGGGACCAACAAAATCAGCCCCAGCATTTT.

The chain recombines TRBV2 with TRBJ2-6; possible D gene TRBD1, 6 bases. Trimming removed 10 bases from V and 0 bases from J, with 25 bases in between. The V gene's germline CDR1 is SNHLY and CDR2 FYNNEI. The CDR3 length is 19 residues. CDR3 sequence (DNA): TGTGCCATCCGAGTGGCCAGGAGACAGGAGATCTCTGGGGCCAACGTCCTGACTTTC. Encoded protein: CAIRVARRQEISGANVLTF.

V usage is TRBV12-3 or TRBV12-4 and J usage is TRBJ1-6; D is uncertain. Trimming left V 4 bases short and J 7 bases short, with 14 bases between. The CDR3 has 15 residues. The CDR3 protein is CASSSDPDANSPLHF. The CDR3 bases are TGTGCCAGCAGTTCGGACCCGGACGCAAATTCACCCCTCCACTTT.

This clonotype was found a few times. The rearrangement uses TRBV7-2 and TRBJ2-7; D gene unclear. The CDR3 spans 13 residues. The germline V gene encodes CDR1 SGHTA and CDR2 FQGNSA. With 6 bases removed from V and 4 bases from J, the gap between germline ends came to 13 bases. Here the CDR3 DNA reads TGTGCCAGCAGGCCGACACATAATTACGAGCAGTACTTC. Protein: CASRPTHNYEQYF.